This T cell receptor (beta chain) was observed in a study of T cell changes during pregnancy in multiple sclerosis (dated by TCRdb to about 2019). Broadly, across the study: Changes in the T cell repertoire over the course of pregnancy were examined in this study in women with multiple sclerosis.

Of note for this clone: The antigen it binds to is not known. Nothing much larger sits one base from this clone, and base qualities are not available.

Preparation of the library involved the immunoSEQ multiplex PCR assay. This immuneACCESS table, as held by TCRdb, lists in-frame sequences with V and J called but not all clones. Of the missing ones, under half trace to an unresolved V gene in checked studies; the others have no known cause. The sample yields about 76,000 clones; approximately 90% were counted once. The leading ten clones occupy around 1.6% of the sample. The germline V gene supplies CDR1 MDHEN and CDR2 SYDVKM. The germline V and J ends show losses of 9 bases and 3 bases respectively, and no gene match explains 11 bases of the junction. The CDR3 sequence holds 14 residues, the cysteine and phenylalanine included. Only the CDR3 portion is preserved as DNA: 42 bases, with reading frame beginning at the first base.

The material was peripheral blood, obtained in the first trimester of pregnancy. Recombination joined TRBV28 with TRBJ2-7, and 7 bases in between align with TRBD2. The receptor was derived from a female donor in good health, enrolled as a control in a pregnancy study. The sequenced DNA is TGTGCCAGTGTGCCTGGGGGGGGTGGCTACGAGCAGTACTTC. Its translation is CASVPGGGGYEQYF. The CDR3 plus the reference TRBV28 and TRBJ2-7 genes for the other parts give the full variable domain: DVKVTQSSRYLVKRTGEKVFLECVQDMDHENMFWYRQDPGLGLRLIYFSYDVKMKEKGDIPEGYSVSREKKERFSLILESASTNQTSMYLCASVPGGGGYEQYFGPGTRLTVT.